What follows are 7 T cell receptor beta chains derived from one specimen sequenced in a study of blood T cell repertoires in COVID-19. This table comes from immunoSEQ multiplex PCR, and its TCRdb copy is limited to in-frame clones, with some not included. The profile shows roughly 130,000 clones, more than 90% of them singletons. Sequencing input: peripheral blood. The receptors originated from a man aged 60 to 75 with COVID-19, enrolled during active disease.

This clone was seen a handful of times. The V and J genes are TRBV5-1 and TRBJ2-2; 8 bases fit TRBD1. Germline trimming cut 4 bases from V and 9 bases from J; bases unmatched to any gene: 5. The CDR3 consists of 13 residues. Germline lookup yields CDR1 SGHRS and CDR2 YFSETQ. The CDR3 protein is CASSIGQGWELFF. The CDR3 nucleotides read TGCGCCAGCAGCATAGGACAGGGTTGGGAGCTGTTTTTT.

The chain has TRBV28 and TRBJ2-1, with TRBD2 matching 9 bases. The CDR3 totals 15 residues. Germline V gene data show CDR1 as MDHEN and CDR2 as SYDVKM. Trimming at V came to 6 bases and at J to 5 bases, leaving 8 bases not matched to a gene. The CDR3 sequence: CASSPSGIVNNEQFF. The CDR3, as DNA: TGTGCCAGCAGCCCTAGCGGGATTGTGAACAATGAGCAGTTCTTC. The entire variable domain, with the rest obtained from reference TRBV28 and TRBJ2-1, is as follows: DVKVTQSSRYLVKRTGEKVFLECVQDMDHENMFWYRQDPGLGLRLIYFSYDVKMKEKGDIPEGYSVSREKKERFSLILESASTNQTSMYLCASSPSGIVNNEQFFGPGTRLTVL.

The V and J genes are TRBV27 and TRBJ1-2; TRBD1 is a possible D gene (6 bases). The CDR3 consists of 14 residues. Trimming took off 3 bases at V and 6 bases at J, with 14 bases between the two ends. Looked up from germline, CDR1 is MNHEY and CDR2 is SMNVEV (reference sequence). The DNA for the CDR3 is TGTGCCAGCAGTTTTAGTACAGGGAGGGATGGCTACACCTTC. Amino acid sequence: CASSFSTGRDGYTF.

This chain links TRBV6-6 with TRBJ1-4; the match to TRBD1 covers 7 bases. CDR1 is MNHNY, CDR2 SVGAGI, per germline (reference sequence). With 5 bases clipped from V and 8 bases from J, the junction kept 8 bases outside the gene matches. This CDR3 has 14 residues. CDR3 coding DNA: TGTGCCAGCAGTGATCCGGGACAGAGCGAAAAACTGTTTTTT. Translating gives CASSDPGQSEKLFF.

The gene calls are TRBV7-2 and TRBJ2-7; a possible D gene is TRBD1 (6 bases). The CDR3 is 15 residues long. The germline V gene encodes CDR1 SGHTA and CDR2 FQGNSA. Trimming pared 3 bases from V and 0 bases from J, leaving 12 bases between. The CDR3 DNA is TGTGCCAGCAGCTTGGTAGAGGACAGCTCCTACGAGCAGTACTTC. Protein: CASSLVEDSSYEQYF.

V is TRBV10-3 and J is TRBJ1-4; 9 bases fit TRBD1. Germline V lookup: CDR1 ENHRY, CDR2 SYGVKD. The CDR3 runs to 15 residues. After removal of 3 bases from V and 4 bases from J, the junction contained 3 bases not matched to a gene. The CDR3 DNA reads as TGTGCCATCAGTGAAAGACAGGGGGGTAATGAAAAACTGTTTTTT. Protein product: CAISERQGGNEKLFF.

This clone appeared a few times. The CDR3 spells CASSPDRGRNTEAFF. The CDR3 region has the DNA TGTGCCAGCAGTCCCGACAGGGGACGGAACACTGAAGCTTTCTTT. The V call is TRBV27, the J call TRBJ1-1; 8 bases are a match to TRBD1. CDR1 is MNHEY and CDR2 is SMNVEV in the germline V gene (reference sequence). V dropped 5 bases and J dropped 1; count of bases not matched to a gene: 6. This CDR3 has 15 residues.